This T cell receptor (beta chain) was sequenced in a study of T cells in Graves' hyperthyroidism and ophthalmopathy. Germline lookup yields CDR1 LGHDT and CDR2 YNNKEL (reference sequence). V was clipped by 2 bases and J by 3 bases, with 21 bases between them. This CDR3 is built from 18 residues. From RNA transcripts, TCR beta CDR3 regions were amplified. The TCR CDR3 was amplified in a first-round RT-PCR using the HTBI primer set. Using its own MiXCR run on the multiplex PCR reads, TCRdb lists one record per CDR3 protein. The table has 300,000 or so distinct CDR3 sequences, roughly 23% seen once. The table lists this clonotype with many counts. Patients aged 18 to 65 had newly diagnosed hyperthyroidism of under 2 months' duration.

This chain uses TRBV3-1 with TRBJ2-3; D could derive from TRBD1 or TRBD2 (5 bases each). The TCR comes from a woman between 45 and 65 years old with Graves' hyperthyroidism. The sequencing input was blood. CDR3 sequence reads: CASSQNPSGSLMTDTQYF. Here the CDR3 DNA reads TGTGCCAGCAGCCAAAACCCCTCAGGGAGCCTTATGACAGATACGCAGTATTTT.